The entry that follows covers one T cell receptor (beta chain) sequence. Its matching antigen is unknown. The repertoire was sequenced with immunoSEQ multiplex PCR; TCRdb's copy has only in-frame clones and lacks some. The sample lists 110,000 to 150,000 clones; over 90% were seen once. The junction had 5 bases not matched to a gene; V was cut back by 5 bases and J by 4 bases. The CDR3 extends over 14 amino acids. CDR1 and CDR2 (germline): MNHNS, SASEGT. This record comes from a study of graft-versus-host responses after intestinal transplantation. Regarding the study as a whole: Where graft-donor T cell macrochimerism was present, patients had high graft-versus-host to host-versus-graft clonal ratios in allografts. The study associated peak circulating GvH clone levels with early post-transplant HvG declines. Recipient bone marrow held GvH clones, some seen earlier in ileum or blood.

This clonotype was obtained from a human donor who received an intestinal transplant. This chain links TRBV6-1 with TRBJ1-1; 9 nucleotides align to TRBD1. This specimen consisted of unstimulated CD4+ T cells sorted from spleen or lymph node cells, obtained before intestinal transplant. CDR3 region: CASSRGQGITEAFF. The CDR3 region has the DNA TGTGCCAGCAGTCGGGGACAGGGAATCACTGAAGCTTTCTTT.